This TCR beta chain was sequenced for a study of blood T cell repertoires in COVID-19. Study at large: Some COVID-19 samples were acute and others convalescent; all came from the United States, Italy and Spain.

In the original workflow: Amplification with reference gene primers provided the estimates of nucleated cell counts. Some clones are missing from TCRdb's copy, which holds only in-frame ones; the method was immunoSEQ multiplex PCR. The DNA was the basis for D and trimming; V, J and clone size are from that table. The profile covers more than 40,000 clones, with about 89% appearing a single time and 15% to 20% taken by the ten largest. CDR1 MNHEY and CDR2 SVGEGT come from the germline V gene. Trimming left V 6 bases short and J 7 bases short, with 25 bases between. The CDR3 contains 17 residues. The V and J genes are TRBV6-2 or TRBV6-3 and TRBJ1-5; tentative D call: TRBD1 (6 bases). The TCR comes from a man aged 60 to 75 with active or convalescent COVID-19. Specimen: peripheral blood. DNA of the CDR3: TGTGCCAGCAGCTATCGCCAACAACACAGGGTAAGGCAGCCCCAGCATTTT. Translating gives CASSYRQQHRVRQPQHF.